The 2 T cell receptor beta chains below all came from one sample that was sequenced in a study of T-cell reconstitution after alpha-beta-depleted transplantation in children. Preparing the TCRbeta library involved the use of unique molecular identifiers. TCRdb used MiXCR to reprocess the PCR reads, holding one entry per CDR3 protein. The table has over 150,000 distinct CDR3 sequences, roughly 10% seen once. The specimen comprised PBMCs, sampled before TCRalphabeta/CD19-depleted stem cell transplant. The receptor source for this set is a boy aged 2 to 9 with acute myeloid leukemia, due to receive a stem cell transplant.

This clonotype has ten or more counts. The chain is built from TRBV7-9 and TRBJ1-5; D might be TRBD1 (6 bases). The CDR3 runs to 15 residues. The V end lost 5 bases, the J end lost 2 bases, and 13 bases lay between the germline ends. In germline, CDR1 is SEHNR, CDR2 FQNEAQ (reference sequence). The CDR3 reads CASSQGQTGNQPQHF. The CDR3 nucleotides are TGTGCCAGCAGCCAAGGACAGACAGGCAATCAGCCCCAGCATTTT.

This clonotype occurred many times. The rearrangement uses TRBV6-1 and TRBJ2-3; no reliable D call. Germline CDR1 and CDR2: MNHNS and SASEGT. The CDR3 has 13 amino acids. Trimming left V 11 bases short and J 4 bases short, with 16 bases between. DNA of the CDR3: TGTGCCTCACCAGGCCGGTTCGCAGATACGCAGTATTTT. Residues: CASPGRFADTQYF.